These T cell receptor beta chains were read from a single sample in a study of T-cell memory formation after mild COVID-19. TCRdb analysed the 5' RACE reads with MiXCR anew, one entry per CDR3 protein. The repertoire holds fewer than 400,000 distinct CDR3 sequences, over 10% seen once, with about 22% in the top ten. Sequencing used PBMCs or a T cell subset sorted from them (not recorded which). The receptor set was obtained from a man aged 18 to 29 who had mild COVID-19 (a few samples of this study predate the infection). Cell type and time point are not known. Each CDR3 is given with its conserved first and last residue. D genes are given only for firm matches. Expanded clones get a size class; other rows say once, few or many, or leave the size out.

CSARGGKGAEAFF | TGCAGTGCTAGAGGAGGGAAGGGGGCTGAAGCTTTCTTT | TRBJ1-1 | . | . | TRBV20-1
CASRRSGTPYNEQFF | TGTGCCAGCAGACGATCCGGGACCCCCTACAATGAGCAGTTCTTC | TRBJ2-1 | . | . | TRBV7-9
CASSLSEPVTEAFF | TGCGCCAGCAGCTTATCCGAACCGGTGACTGAAGCTTTCTTT | TRBJ1-1 | . | . | TRBV5-1
CASSLRSGDLNEQYF | TGTGCCAGCAGCCTCCGTAGCGGGGACCTAAACGAGCAGTACTTC | TRBJ2-7 | . | TRBD2 | TRBV6-6
CASSSQIQETQYF | TGTGCCAGCAGTTCGCAGATCCAAGAGACCCAGTACTTC | TRBJ2-5 | . | . | TRBV6-2/TRBV6-3
CSARLDSNTEAFF | TGCAGTGCTAGACTCGATAGCAACACTGAAGCTTTCTTT | TRBJ1-1 | . | . | TRBV20-1
CASSLLEEGSYGYTF | TGCGCCAGCAGCTTGCTTGAGGAGGGGAGCTATGGCTACACCTTC | TRBJ1-2 | few | . | TRBV5-1
CASSPPVETQYF | TGTGCCAGCTCACCACCGGTGGAGACCCAGTACTTC | TRBJ2-5 | . | . | TRBV18
CASSLGGERQYF | TGTGCCAGCAGTTTAGGAGGGGAAAGGCAGTATTTT | TRBJ2-3 | . | . | TRBV12-3/TRBV12-4
CASSLVSQNNEQFF | TGCGCCAGCAGCTTGGTCTCGCAAAACAATGAGCAGTTCTTC | TRBJ2-1 | . | . | TRBV5-1
CASSAPYEQYF | TGTGCCAGCAGCGCACCCTACGAGCAGTACTTC | TRBJ2-7 | few | . | TRBV11-2
CASRRESTYNEQFF | TGCGCCAGCAGACGGGAATCTACCTACAATGAGCAGTTCTTC | TRBJ2-1 | . | . | TRBV5-1
CANPEGTAPGEQFF | TGTGCCAACCCCGAGGGGACAGCCCCCGGTGAGCAGTTCTTC | TRBJ2-1 | . | TRBD1 | TRBV19
CASSPFGGEETQYF | TGTGCCAGCTCACCGTTCGGGGGAGAGGAGACCCAGTACTTC | TRBJ2-5 | few | . | TRBV18
CASSGRGRDTEAFF | TGCGCCAGCAGCGGCAGGGGGAGGGACACTGAAGCTTTCTTT | TRBJ1-1 | many | TRBD1 | TRBV5-1
CASSVKGGGWETQYF | TGTGCCAGCAGCGTAAAAGGTGGGGGTTGGGAGACCCAGTACTTC | TRBJ2-5 | . | . | TRBV9